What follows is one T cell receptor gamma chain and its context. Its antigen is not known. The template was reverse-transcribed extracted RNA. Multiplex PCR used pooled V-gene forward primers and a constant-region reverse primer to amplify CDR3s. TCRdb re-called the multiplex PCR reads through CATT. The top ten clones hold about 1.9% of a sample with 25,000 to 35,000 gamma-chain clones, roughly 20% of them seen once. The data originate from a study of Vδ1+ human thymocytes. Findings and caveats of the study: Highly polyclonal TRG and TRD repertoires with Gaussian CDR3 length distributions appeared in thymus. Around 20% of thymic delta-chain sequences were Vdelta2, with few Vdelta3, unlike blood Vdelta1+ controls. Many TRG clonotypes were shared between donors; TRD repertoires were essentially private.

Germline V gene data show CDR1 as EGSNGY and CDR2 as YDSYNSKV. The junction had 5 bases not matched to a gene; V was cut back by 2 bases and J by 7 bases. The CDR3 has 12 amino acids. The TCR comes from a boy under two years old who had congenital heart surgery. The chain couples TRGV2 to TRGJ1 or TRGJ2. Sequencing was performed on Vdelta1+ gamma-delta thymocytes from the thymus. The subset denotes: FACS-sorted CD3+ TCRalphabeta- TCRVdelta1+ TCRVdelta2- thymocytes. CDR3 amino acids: CATWDDWYKKLF. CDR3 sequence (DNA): TGTGCCACCTGGGACGATTGGTATAAGAAACTCTTT.